These T cell receptor beta chains were read from a single sample in a study of shared clonotypes between healthy human individuals. Clones were read by immunoSEQ multiplex PCR, and TCRdb kept only the in-frame ones, dropping some. Of about 2.3 million clones listed, less than 95% are singletons. The sequencing input was naive CD4+ T cells from PBMCs. Receptors originate from a man aged 18 to 29 in good health. Some clones in this sample may be carry-over from other donors' samples. The CDR3 runs from the conserved cysteine through the conserved F or W. A D gene is named only where the DNA matches it firmly.

TRBV5-1,TRBJ1-1,TRBD1,CASSSGTGQNTEAFF
TRBV7-2,TRBJ2-1,TRBD2,CASSTGLAGLWEQFF
TRBV6-5,TRBJ2-5,TRBD2,CASSQGLAATQYF
TRBV15,TRBJ2-7,.,CATSRGLYSYEQYF
TRBV2,TRBJ1-3,.,CASSEAGAPGNTIYF
TRBV5-1,TRBJ2-1,TRBD2,CASSWGLAGGAYNEQFF
TRBV28,TRBJ1-1,.,CATTPGQGGTEAFF
TRBV14,TRBJ2-1,.,CASSQAVPRGLNYNEQFF
TRBV19,TRBJ1-5,.,CASSTTGYDQPQHF
TRBV11-2,TRBJ2-7,.,CASSRYGGGVDEQYF
TRBV10-3,TRBJ2-1,.,CAIRLDRSYNEQFF
TRBV10-3,TRBJ2-3,TRBD2,CAISDTTSGGDTQYF
TRBV28,TRBJ1-5,TRBD1,CASTRTGSNQPQHF
TRBV7-9,TRBJ1-1,.,CASSRREEGFF
TRBV28,TRBJ1-5,TRBD1,CASSSWTGAANQPQHF
TRBV7-9,TRBJ2-5,.,CASSPEYWGARETQYF
TRBV28,TRBJ1-2,.,CASTQAPGGEANYGYTF
TRBV20-1,TRBJ2-3,.,CSASGVDTQYF
TRBV29-1,TRBJ2-5,.,CSVEDHGQQETQYF
TRBV6-5,TRBJ2-7,.,CASSYSGTDGGYEQYF
TRBV18,TRBJ2-2,.,CASSPRQGLNTGELFF
TRBV5-6,TRBJ2-7,.,CASSFWRGSDEQYF
TRBV2,TRBJ1-1,.,CASSETEGNTEAFF
TRBV28,TRBJ2-2,TRBD2,CASSPPGLAGVNGELFF
TRBV30,TRBJ2-1,.,CAWRSAHSSYNEQFF
TRBV27,TRBJ1-2,TRBD1,CASSLLRGRDGYTF
TRBV7-9,TRBJ2-7,TRBD2,CASSQRTSGRSEQYF
TRBV30,TRBJ2-3,.,CAWVDRRNTDTQYF
TRBV28,TRBJ2-3,.,CASRSGGAGGRVDTQYF
TRBV28,TRBJ2-7,TRBD2,CASSGGSNEQYF
TRBV5-1,TRBJ2-1,TRBD2,CASSQGLAGVGAEQFF
TRBV29-1,TRBJ2-2,.,CSVDETNTGELFF
TRBV28,TRBJ2-3,.,CASSLLFGTSLTDTQYF
TRBV6-1,TRBJ2-1,.,CASSALGSGYNEQFF
TRBV10-3,TRBJ1-3,.,CAISSSGQGERNTIYF
TRBV7-9,TRBJ2-1,.,CASSNLVGTLNNEQFF
TRBV19,TRBJ1-5,TRBD1,CASSPEDRGRNQPQHF
TRBV2,TRBJ2-5,.,CASRKVLPETQYF
TRBV28,TRBJ1-5,.,CAARNGGGREQPQHF
TRBV19,TRBJ2-5,.,CASRRSGARQETQYF
TRBV29-1,TRBJ2-5,.,CSVGDRVIKTQYF
TRBV5-6,TRBJ2-1,TRBD2,CASSSLLKLAGGGNEQFF